These 30 T cell receptor beta chains were sequenced from one sample in a study of T cells in Graves' hyperthyroidism and ophthalmopathy. Amplified TCR beta CDR3 regions came from RNA transcripts. First-round RT-PCR of the TCR CDR3 relied on the HTBI primer set. One entry per CDR3 protein results from TCRdb running MiXCR on the multiplex PCR reads. The sample has about 350,000 distinct CDR3 sequences, around a sixth seen once. The source material was blood. These receptors came from a woman between 40 and 50 years old with Graves' ophthalmopathy.

In this sample, this clonotype turned up many times. The chain recombines TRBV9 with TRBJ2-5; D is possibly TRBD1 (6 bases). V was cut by 9 bases and J by 1 base, with 13 bases left in between. The CDR3 has 13 residues. Germline V gene lookup returns CDR1 SGDLS and CDR2 YYNGEE. CDR3 bases: TGTGCCACCGACACAGGGAGCCAAGAGACCCAGTACTTC. This gives the protein CATDTGSQETQYF.

Details on this clonotype: This clone may be a read error of a much larger clone one base away. The chain couples TRBV28 to TRBJ1-2; the D gene is possibly TRBD1 (6 bases). CDR3 length: 15 amino acids. Per germline, CDR1 MDHEN and CDR2 SYDVKM. The CDR3 spells CVSTIIGGQGYGYTF. CDR3 DNA sequence: TGTGTCAGCACAATTATCGGGGGACAAGGCTATGGCTACACCTTC.

This clonotype was recorded at least ten times. This may stem from a read error, because a much larger clone lies one nucleotide away. The chain employs TRBV20-1 and TRBJ2-5, with 7 bases identical to TRBD2. This CDR3 spans 17 amino acids. The V and J ends lost 7 bases and 4 bases, in that order; junction bases with no gene match: 21. Germline V gene sequence: CDR1 DFQATT, CDR2 SNEGSKA (reference sequence). The CDR3 DNA reads TGCAGTGTCCCTAGACTAGTGGGAGGGCCGATTGGAGAGACCCAGTACTTC. It translates to CSVPRLVGGPIGETQYF.

In its sample, this clonotype was seen many times. The chain combines TRBV10-1 with TRBJ2-7; D unresolved. This CDR3 region has 12 residues. V lost 2 bases and J 3 bases, leaving 5 bases between the germline ends. Looked up from germline, CDR1 is WNHNN and CDR2 is SYGVQD (reference sequence). CDR3 DNA sequence: TGCGCCAGCAGTGAGGACCGCTACGAGCAGTACTTC. This encodes CASSEDRYEQYF.

This clonotype was counted many times. The J gene is TRBJ2-7, the V gene TRBV7-9, with 7 bases fitting TRBD1. The CDR3 has 14 residues. Germline trimming cut 5 bases from V and 3 bases from J; bases unmatched to any gene: 7. Germline V gene data show CDR1 as SEHNR and CDR2 as FQNEAQ (reference sequence). CDR3 DNA sequence: TGTGCCAGCAGCCCCGACAGGGACATCTACGAGCAGTACTTC. Amino acid sequence: CASSPDRDIYEQYF.

V gene TRBV6-2 or TRBV6-3 combines with J gene TRBJ2-6; possible D gene TRBD1, 6 bases. Germline V gene sequence: CDR1 MNHEY, CDR2 SVGEGT. This CDR3 spans 16 amino acids. Trimming shortened V by 6 bases and J by 1 base, and 13 bases separated the two germline ends. Here the CDR3 DNA reads TGTGCCAGCAGCCAACAGGGTTGGTCTGGGGCCAACGTCCTGACTTTC. Amino acid sequence: CASSQQGWSGANVLTF.

This clonotype appeared many times. The V call is TRBV4-1, the J call TRBJ1-3; D not certain. V was pared by 1 base and J by 4 bases, with 11 bases between. The CDR3 totals 15 residues. Per germline, CDR1 MGHRA and CDR2 YSYEKL. This CDR3 reads CASSQAEVRGNTIYF. The CDR3 DNA reads as TGCGCCAGCAGCCAAGCGGAGGTCAGAGGAAACACCATATATTTT.

V usage is TRBV6-5 and J usage is TRBJ2-6, with no clear D. Germline CDR1 MNHEY, CDR2 SVGAGI. The CDR3 is 17 amino acids. V lost 0 bases and J 4 bases, leaving 13 bases between the germline ends. The CDR3 nucleotides read TGTGCCAGCAGTTACTCGACCACTTCGCCGGGGGCCAACGTCCTGACTTTC. Its translation: CASSYSTTSPGANVLTF.

This clonotype was seen ten or more times. The chain couples TRBV2 to TRBJ2-7; possible D gene TRBD1, 6 bases. The CDR3 is 16 amino acids. Germline V gives CDR1 SNHLY, CDR2 FYNNEI. V was trimmed by 1 base and J by 3 bases, leaving 16 bases between them. CDR3 amino acids: CASSEEGVGQGYEQYF. The CDR3 nucleotides read TGTGCCAGCAGTGAAGAGGGGGTTGGGCAGGGCTACGAGCAGTACTTC.

This clonotype was seen at least ten times. V and J are TRBV11-2 and TRBJ2-7; D remains unclear. CDR3 length equals 13 residues. V dropped 8 bases and J dropped 3 bases, with 14 bases sitting between them. CDR1 and CDR2 from the germline V gene are SGHAT and FQNNGV. The DNA for the CDR3 is TGTGCCAGCGGAGAGAGCCTGATCTACGAGCAGTACTTC. This sequence encodes CASGESLIYEQYF.

Ten or more counts support this clonotype. This sequence joins TRBV28 and TRBJ2-7, with TRBD1 as a possible D gene (5 bases). Germline assignment: CDR1 MDHEN and CDR2 SYDVKM. Trimming left V 7 bases short and J 2 bases short, with 12 bases between. The CDR3 length is 13 residues. CDR3 DNA: TGTGCCAGCAACTCAGGGTTCCCCTACGAGCAGTACTTC. It specifies CASNSGFPYEQYF.

This clonotype was found many times. The chain uses TRBV7-2 and TRBJ2-7; D remains ambiguous. CDR1 is SGHTA and CDR2 is FQGNSA in the germline V gene. The CDR3 extends over 13 amino acids. V lost 1 base and J lost 6, with 10 bases in between. In nucleotides, the CDR3 is TGTGCCAGCAGCTTAGGATCGTGGGTCGAGCAGTACTTC. As protein: CASSLGSWVEQYF.

This rearrangement joins TRBV12-3 or TRBV12-4 to TRBJ2-7, with 8 positions matching TRBD1. The CDR3 contains 13 residues. J gave up 3 bases and V 7 bases, and 5 bases lay outside the gene matches. CDR3: CASTRGTGYEQYF. The CDR3, as DNA: TGTGCCAGCACGCGAGGGACAGGCTACGAGCAGTACTTC.

This clonotype was seen at least ten times. V is TRBV20-1 and J is TRBJ2-7; 7 positions agree with TRBD2. The junction had 8 bases not matched to a gene; V was cut back by 3 bases and J by 6 bases. CDR1 and CDR2 from the germline V gene are DFQATT and SNEGSKA (reference sequence). The CDR3 totals 13 residues. The CDR3 protein is CSASLAGAAEQYF. In nucleotides, the CDR3 is TGCAGTGCTAGTTTGGCGGGAGCTGCCGAGCAGTACTTC.

This sequence joins TRBV11-1 and TRBJ2-2; D call uncertain. Germline CDR1 SGHAT, CDR2 FQDESV (reference sequence). The V end lost 3 bases, the J end lost 1 base, and 9 bases lay between the germline ends. This CDR3 is 15 amino acids long. The CDR3 nucleotides are TGTGCCAGCAGCTTTTTGGGCGGGAACACCGGGGAGCTGTTTTTT. Its protein is CASSFLGGNTGELFF.

This clonotype was found many times. The chain couples TRBV13 to TRBJ1-2, with D uncertain. Between the trimmed V and J ends, which lost 1 base and 3 bases, there was a span of 12 bases. From germline, CDR1 is PRHDT and CDR2 FYEKMQ (reference sequence). This CDR3 region has 15 residues. CDR3 in amino acids: CASSLDTAGDYGYTF. In DNA form, the CDR3 reads TGTGCCAGCAGCTTAGACACAGCCGGGGACTATGGCTACACCTTC.

In its sample, this clonotype was seen many times. The chain is built from TRBV7-9 and TRBJ2-2, with unresolved D. V gave up 2 bases and J gave up 3 bases, with 7 bases separating them. The CDR3 runs 14 residues. Germline V CDR1 and CDR2: SEHNR, FQNEAQ (reference sequence). CDR3 sequence reads: CASSLLGYTGELFF. CDR3 DNA sequence: TGTGCCAGCAGCTTACTCGGTTACACCGGGGAGCTGTTTTTT.

This chain uses TRBV28 with TRBJ1-2, with D maybe TRBD1 (5 bases). In germline, CDR1 is MDHEN, CDR2 SYDVKM. Between the trimmed V and J ends, which lost 8 bases and 5 bases, there was a span of 18 bases. The CDR3 has 14 amino acids. DNA for the CDR3: TGTGCCAGCCGACCCGCAGGGAGCGTATATGGCTACACCTTC. It encodes CASRPAGSVYGYTF.

This clonotype showed up many times. The CDR3 DNA reads as TGTGCCAGCAGCTTTGGTCGGCTAGCGGGAGCCAAAAACATTCAGTACTTC. Translated, it gives CASSFGRLAGAKNIQYF. This chain links TRBV13 with TRBJ2-4, with 8 bases identical to TRBD2. Germline V lookup: CDR1 PRHDT, CDR2 FYEKMQ (reference sequence). This CDR3 is built from 17 residues. Trimming cost V 3 bases and J 0 bases; bases outside gene matches: 7.

This clonotype was detected ten times or more. J is TRBJ2-7 and V is TRBV6-1; D unclear. This CDR3 region has 12 residues. Germline CDR1 is MNHNS and CDR2 is SASEGT. The germline V and J ends were trimmed by 11 bases and 3 bases, with 14 bases remaining between them. The CDR3 region has the DNA TGTGCCGTACGGTCCGTAGGCTACGAGCAGTACTTC. Its protein product is CAVRSVGYEQYF.

This clonotype was recorded many times. The rearrangement links TRBV28 to TRBJ1-1, with 7 nucleotides matching TRBD1. Germline lookup yields CDR1 MDHEN and CDR2 SYDVKM. The CDR3 is 14 residues long. After removal of 7 bases from V and 5 bases from J, the junction contained 10 bases not matched to a gene. The chain's CDR3 is CASINGGGWTEAFF. In nucleotides, the CDR3 is TGTGCCAGCATAAACGGAGGGGGCTGGACTGAAGCTTTCTTT.

In its sample, this clonotype was seen many times. V usage is TRBV3-1 and J usage is TRBJ1-2; TRBD1 aligns across 7 bases. CDR1 is LGHDT and CDR2 is YNNKEL in the germline V gene (reference sequence). The CDR3 sequence is 12 residues long. With V trimmed by 4 bases and J by 8 bases, 4 bases remained unmatched. CDR3 residues: CASSPDRIGYTF. DNA of the CDR3: TGTGCCAGCAGCCCGGACAGGATAGGCTACACCTTC.

Many counts were recorded for this clonotype. This may arise from a read error, as a much more abundant clone is one base away. The chain joins TRBV6-1 to TRBJ1-1; no reliable D call. Trimming removed 7 bases at V and 0 bases at J, with 9 bases between. The germline gives CDR1 MNHNS, CDR2 SASEGT. CDR3 length: 13 residues. CDR3 sequence reads: CASIATMNTEAFF. CDR3 bases: TGTGCCAGCATAGCGACTATGAACACTGAAGCTTTCTTT.

This clonotype was found many times. The V gene is TRBV11-2, the J gene TRBJ1-2, with 8 bases fitting TRBD1. V shed 3 bases and J 6 bases; nucleotides not matched to a gene: 15. Germline V CDR1 and CDR2: SGHAT, FQNNGV. There are 17 residues in the CDR3. The CDR3 DNA sequence: TGTGCCAGCAGCTTCCTCCCCGGGGCAGGGGGCGTAGATGGCTACACCTTC. It translates to CASSFLPGAGGVDGYTF. Together with reference TRBV11-2 and TRBJ1-2, the CDR3 gives the full variable domain: EAGVAQSPRYKIIEKRQSVAFWCNPISGHATLYWYQQILGQGPKLLIQFQNNGVVDDSQLPKDRFSAERLKGVDSTLKIQPAKLEDSAVYLCASSFLPGAGGVDGYTFGSGTRLTVV.

This clonotype was counted at least ten times. The V gene is TRBV12-3 or TRBV12-4, the J gene TRBJ1-3; the D is unclear. This CDR3 comprises 12 residues. The germline V and J ends were trimmed by 6 bases and 1 base, with 4 bases remaining between them. The chain's CDR3 is CASRGSGNTIYF. For the CDR3, the DNA is TGTGCCAGCAGAGGGTCTGGAAACACCATATATTTT.

Many counts were recorded for this clonotype. The rearrangement joins TRBV19 to TRBJ1-1; D call uncertain. The CDR3 sequence is 14 residues long. The V end was cut by 2 bases, the J end by 1 base, with 8 bases between. CDR1 is LNHDA and CDR2 is SQIVND in the germline V gene (reference sequence). CDR3 nucleotide sequence: TGTGCCAGTAGTATAATGGGGTCGAACACTGAAGCTTTCTTT. This encodes CASSIMGSNTEAFF.

This clonotype was observed once. The chain is built from TRBV28 and TRBJ2-7; a weak D match, TRBD1 (5 bases). This CDR3 region has 14 residues. The V gene's germline CDR1 is MDHEN and CDR2 SYDVKM. V was pared by 5 bases and J by 0 bases, with 11 bases between. Here the CDR3 reads CASSLQVPSYEQYF. The CDR3 coding sequence is TGTGCCAGCAGTCTACAGGTCCCCTCCTACGAGCAGTACTTC.

This clonotype was counted at least ten times. The V call is TRBV2, the J call TRBJ2-5, with D hard to call. Trimming shortened V by 1 base and J by 2 bases, and 20 bases separated the two germline ends. Germline V CDR1 and CDR2: SNHLY, FYNNEI. This CDR3 has 18 amino acids. This CDR3 reads CASSEGCHGRPLQETQYF. The CDR3 nucleotides are TGTGCCAGCAGTGAAGGCTGTCATGGACGGCCACTACAAGAGACCCAGTACTTC.

This rearrangement joins TRBV18 to TRBJ2-7; D might be TRBD1 (6 bases). The CDR3 has 14 amino acids. The germline V gene has CDR1 KGHSH and CDR2 LQKENI. V lost 1 base and J lost 6, with 13 bases in between. Written as DNA, the CDR3 is TGTGCCAGCTCACCACAAGCAGGGGCGGTCGAGCAGTACTTC. Its protein is CASSPQAGAVEQYF.

This clonotype was detected ten times or more. The rearrangement links TRBV7-8 to TRBJ1-2; D is undetermined. Germline CDR1 reads SGHVS; CDR2 reads FQNEAQ. Trimming took off 3 bases at V and 8 bases at J, with 10 bases between the two ends. The CDR3 runs to 12 residues. This CDR3 reads CASSFHEEGYTF. The CDR3 DNA follows: TGTGCCAGCAGCTTTCACGAAGAAGGCTACACCTTC.